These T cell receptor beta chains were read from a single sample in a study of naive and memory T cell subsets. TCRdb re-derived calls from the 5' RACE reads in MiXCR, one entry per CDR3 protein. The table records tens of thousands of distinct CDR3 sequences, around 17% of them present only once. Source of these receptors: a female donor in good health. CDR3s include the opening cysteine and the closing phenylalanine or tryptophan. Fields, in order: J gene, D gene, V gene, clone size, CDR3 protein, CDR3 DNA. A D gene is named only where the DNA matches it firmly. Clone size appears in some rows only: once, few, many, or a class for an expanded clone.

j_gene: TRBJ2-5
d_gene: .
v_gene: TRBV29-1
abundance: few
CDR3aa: CSVESTNGETQYF
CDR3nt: TGCAGCGTTGAATCAACAAACGGGGAGACCCAGTACTTC

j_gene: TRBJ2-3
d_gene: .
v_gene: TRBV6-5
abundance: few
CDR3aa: CASIGRDSTDTQYF
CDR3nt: TGTGCCAGCATCGGACGGGACAGCACAGATACGCAGTATTTT

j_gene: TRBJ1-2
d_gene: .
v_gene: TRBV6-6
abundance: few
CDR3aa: CASSSIYGYTF
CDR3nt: TGTGCCAGCAGTTCAATCTATGGCTACACCTTC

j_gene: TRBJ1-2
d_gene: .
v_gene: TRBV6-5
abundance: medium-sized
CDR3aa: CASSLVGPTYGYTF
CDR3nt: TGTGCCAGCAGTTTGGTAGGGCCTACCTATGGCTACACCTTC

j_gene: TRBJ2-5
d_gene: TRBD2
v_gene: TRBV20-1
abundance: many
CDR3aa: CSARVLAGGVQETQYF
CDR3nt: TGCAGTGCTAGAGTGCTAGCGGGGGGCGTACAAGAGACCCAGTACTTC

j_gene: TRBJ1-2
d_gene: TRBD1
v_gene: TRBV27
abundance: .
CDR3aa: CASSFQQGARVYTF
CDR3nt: TGTGCCAGCAGTTTTCAACAGGGGGCGCGAGTCTACACCTTC

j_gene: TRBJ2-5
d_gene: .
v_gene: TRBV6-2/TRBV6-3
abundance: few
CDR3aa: CASAPRESETQYF
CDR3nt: TGTGCCAGCGCCCCTAGGGAGTCGGAGACCCAGTACTTC

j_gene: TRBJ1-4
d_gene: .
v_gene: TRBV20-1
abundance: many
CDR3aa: CSASFPGLLREKLFF
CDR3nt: TGCAGTGCCAGTTTCCCAGGGTTACTTCGTGAAAAACTGTTTTTT

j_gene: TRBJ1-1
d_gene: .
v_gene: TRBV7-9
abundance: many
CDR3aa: CASSLDGHVNTEAFF
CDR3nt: TGTGCCAGCAGCTTAGATGGACATGTGAACACTGAAGCTTTCTTT

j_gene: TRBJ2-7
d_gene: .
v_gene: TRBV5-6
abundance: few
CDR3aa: CASSRKTSSYEQYF
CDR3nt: TGTGCCAGCAGCCGGAAAACTAGCTCCTACGAGCAGTACTTC

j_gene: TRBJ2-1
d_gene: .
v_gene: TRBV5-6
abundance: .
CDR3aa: CASSFEEEPYNEQFF
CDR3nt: TGTGCCAGCAGCTTCGAAGAGGAACCCTACAATGAGCAGTTCTTC

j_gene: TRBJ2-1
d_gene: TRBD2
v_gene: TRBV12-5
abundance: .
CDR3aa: CASGLDPSPLALHNEQFF
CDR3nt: TGTGCTAGTGGTTTGGATCCCTCACCACTAGCGCTCCACAATGAGCAGTTCTTC

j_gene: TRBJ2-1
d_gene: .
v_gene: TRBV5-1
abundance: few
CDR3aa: CASSSAGDQLQFF
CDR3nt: TGCGCCAGCAGCTCCGCGGGCGATCAACTGCAGTTCTTC

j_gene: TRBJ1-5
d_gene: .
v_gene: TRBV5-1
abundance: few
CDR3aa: CASSGRGTPDSNQPQHF
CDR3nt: TGCGCCAGCAGCGGAAGAGGGACACCTGATAGCAATCAGCCCCAGCATTTT

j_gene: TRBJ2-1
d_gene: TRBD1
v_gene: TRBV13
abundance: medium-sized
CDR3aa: CASSLEGQGFRSYNEQFF
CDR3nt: TGTGCCAGCAGCTTAGAAGGACAGGGATTTCGCTCCTACAATGAGCAGTTCTTC

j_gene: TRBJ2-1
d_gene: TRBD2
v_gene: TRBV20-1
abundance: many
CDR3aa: CSATIGAGGTYNEQFF
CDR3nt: TGCAGTGCTACAATAGGGGCGGGGGGGACCTACAATGAGCAGTTCTTC

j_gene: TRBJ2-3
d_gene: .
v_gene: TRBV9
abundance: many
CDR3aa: CASSVVRSTDTQYF
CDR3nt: TGTGCCAGCAGCGTGGTGAGGAGCACAGATACGCAGTATTTT

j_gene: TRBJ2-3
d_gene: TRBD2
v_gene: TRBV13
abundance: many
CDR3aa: CASRGTSITDTQYF
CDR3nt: TGTGCCAGCAGAGGGACTAGTATCACAGATACGCAGTATTTT

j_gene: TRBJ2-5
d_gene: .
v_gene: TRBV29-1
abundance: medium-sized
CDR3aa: CSSDRLNQETQYF
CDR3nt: TGCAGCTCGGACAGACTTAATCAAGAGACCCAGTACTTC

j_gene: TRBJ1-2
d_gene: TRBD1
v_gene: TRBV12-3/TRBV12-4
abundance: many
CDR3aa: CASSFGQGDGYTF
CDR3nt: TGTGCCAGCAGTTTCGGACAGGGGGACGGCTACACCTTC

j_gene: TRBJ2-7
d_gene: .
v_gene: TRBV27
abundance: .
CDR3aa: CASSFVNGVSEQYF
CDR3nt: TGTGCCAGCAGCTTCGTAAACGGGGTGAGCGAGCAGTACTTC

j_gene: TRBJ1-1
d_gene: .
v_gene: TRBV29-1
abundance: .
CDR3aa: CSVEYGGSGTEAFF
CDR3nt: TGCAGCGTTGAGTACGGGGGGTCGGGCACTGAAGCTTTCTTT

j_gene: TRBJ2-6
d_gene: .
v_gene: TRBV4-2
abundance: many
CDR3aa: CASSQDEASGANVLTF
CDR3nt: TGTGCCAGCAGCCAAGATGAGGCCTCTGGGGCCAACGTCCTGACTTTC

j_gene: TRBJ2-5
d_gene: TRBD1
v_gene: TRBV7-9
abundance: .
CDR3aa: CASGAGTGLQETQYF
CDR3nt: TGTGCCAGCGGAGCCGGGACAGGGTTACAAGAGACCCAGTACTTC

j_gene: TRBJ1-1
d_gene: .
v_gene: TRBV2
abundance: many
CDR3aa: CASNRRGARTEAFF
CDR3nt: TGTGCCAGCAACAGGCGGGGGGCGCGCACTGAAGCTTTCTTT

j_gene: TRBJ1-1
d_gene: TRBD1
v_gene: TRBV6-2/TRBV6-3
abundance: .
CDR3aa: CASRVGGGLGEAFF
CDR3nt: TGTGCCAGCAGAGTGGGAGGGGGCCTCGGTGAAGCTTTCTTT

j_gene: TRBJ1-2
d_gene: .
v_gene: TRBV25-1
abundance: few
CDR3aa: CASSVDSKGYTF
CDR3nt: TGTGCCAGCAGTGTGGACAGTAAGGGCTACACCTTC

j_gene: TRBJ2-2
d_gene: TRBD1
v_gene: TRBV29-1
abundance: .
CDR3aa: CSVDTGGDLSGELFF
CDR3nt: TGCAGCGTGGACACAGGGGGCGATTTATCCGGGGAGCTGTTTTTT

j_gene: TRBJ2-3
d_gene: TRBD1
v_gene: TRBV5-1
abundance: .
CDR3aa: CASSLGGGAGTDTQYF
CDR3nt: TGCGCCAGCAGCTTGGGAGGGGGCGCCGGCACAGATACGCAGTATTTT

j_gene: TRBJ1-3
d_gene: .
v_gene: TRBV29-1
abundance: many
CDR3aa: CSVRTADVGNTIYF
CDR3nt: TGCAGCGTGCGGACAGCGGATGTTGGAAACACCATATATTTT

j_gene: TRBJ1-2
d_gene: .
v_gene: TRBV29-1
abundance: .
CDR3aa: CSVDTGRSDYGDTF
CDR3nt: TGCAGCGTTGACACGGGGAGGTCGGACTATGGCGACACCTTC

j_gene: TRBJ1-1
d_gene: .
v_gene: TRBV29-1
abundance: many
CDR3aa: CSVIGGRAEAFF
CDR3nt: TGCAGCGTTATTGGGGGCCGCGCTGAAGCTTTCTTT

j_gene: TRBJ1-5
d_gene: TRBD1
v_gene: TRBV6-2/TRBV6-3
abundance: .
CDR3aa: CASSPGGPNQPQHF
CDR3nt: TGTGCCAGCAGCCCAGGGGGACCCAATCAGCCCCAGCATTTT

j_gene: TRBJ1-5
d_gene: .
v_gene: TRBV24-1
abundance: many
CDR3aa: CATSSGSNQPQHF
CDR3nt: TGTGCCACCAGCTCGGGATCAAATCAGCCCCAGCATTTT

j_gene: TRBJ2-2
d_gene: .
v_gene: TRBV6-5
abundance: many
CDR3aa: CASSYSGKNTGELFF
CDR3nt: TGTGCCAGCAGTTACTCAGGGAAGAACACCGGGGAGCTGTTTTTT

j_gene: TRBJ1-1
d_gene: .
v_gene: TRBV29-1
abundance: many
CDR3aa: CSVPLPPGEAFF
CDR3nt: TGCAGCGTGCCCCTACCCCCCGGTGAAGCTTTCTTT

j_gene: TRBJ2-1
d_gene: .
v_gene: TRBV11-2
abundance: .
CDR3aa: CASSLGLADEQFF
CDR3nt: TGTGCCAGCAGCTTAGGGCTAGCAGATGAGCAGTTCTTC

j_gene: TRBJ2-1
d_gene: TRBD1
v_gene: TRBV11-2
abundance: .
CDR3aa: CASSLEPGDRDNEQFF
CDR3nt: TGTGCCAGCAGCTTAGAGCCCGGGGACAGGGACAATGAGCAGTTCTTC

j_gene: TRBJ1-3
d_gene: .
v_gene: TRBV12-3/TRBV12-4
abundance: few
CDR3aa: CASSLMGSGNTIYF
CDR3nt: TGTGCCAGCAGCCTAATGGGCTCTGGAAACACCATATATTTT

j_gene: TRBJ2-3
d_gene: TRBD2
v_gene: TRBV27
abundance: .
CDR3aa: CASSFFGAGGLTDTQYF
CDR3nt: TGTGCCAGCAGTTTCTTCGGAGCGGGGGGACTCACAGATACGCAGTATTTT

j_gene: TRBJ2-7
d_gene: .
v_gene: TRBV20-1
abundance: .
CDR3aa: CSASGAYEQYF
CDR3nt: TGCAGTGCTAGCGGGGCCTACGAGCAGTACTTC

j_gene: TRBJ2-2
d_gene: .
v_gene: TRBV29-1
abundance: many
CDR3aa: CSVSENTGELFF
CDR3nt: TGCAGCGTTTCCGAGAACACCGGGGAGCTGTTTTTT

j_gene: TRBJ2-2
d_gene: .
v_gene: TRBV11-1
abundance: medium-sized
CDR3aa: CASSGYTGELFF
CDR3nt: TGTGCCAGCAGCGGTTACACCGGGGAGCTGTTTTTT

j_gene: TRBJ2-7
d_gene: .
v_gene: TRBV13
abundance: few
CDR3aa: CASSSPGTPYEQYF
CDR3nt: TGTGCCAGCAGCAGTCCCGGGACACCCTACGAGCAGTACTTC

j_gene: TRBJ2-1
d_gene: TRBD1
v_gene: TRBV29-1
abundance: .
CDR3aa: CSVAGQGAVEQFF
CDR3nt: TGCAGCGTCGCCGGACAGGGGGCTGTCGAGCAGTTCTTC

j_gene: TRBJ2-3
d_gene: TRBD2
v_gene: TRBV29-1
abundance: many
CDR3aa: CSVGSLAGSTDTQYF
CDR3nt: TGCAGCGTTGGGTCTCTAGCGGGGAGCACAGATACGCAGTATTTT

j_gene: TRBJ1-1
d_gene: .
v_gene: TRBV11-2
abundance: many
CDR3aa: CASSFMGTNTEAFF
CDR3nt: TGTGCCAGCAGCTTTATGGGGACGAACACTGAAGCTTTCTTT

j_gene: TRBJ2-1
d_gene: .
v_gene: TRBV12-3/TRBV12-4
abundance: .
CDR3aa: CASSLTPPQGRNEQFF
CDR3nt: TGTGCCAGCAGTTTAACGCCCCCCCAGGGTCGGAATGAGCAGTTCTTC

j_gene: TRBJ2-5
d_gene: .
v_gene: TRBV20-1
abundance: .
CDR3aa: CSARDVWREETQYF
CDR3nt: TGCAGTGCTAGAGATGTGTGGAGGGAAGAGACCCAGTACTTC

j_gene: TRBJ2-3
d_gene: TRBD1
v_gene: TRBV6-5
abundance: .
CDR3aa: CASSFGQGDTDTQYF
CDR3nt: TGTGCCAGCAGTTTCGGACAGGGAGACACAGATACGCAGTATTTT

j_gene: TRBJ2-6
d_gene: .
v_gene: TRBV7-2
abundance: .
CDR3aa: CASSPVSGANVLTF
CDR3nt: TGTGCCAGCAGCCCCGTCTCTGGGGCCAACGTCCTGACTTTC

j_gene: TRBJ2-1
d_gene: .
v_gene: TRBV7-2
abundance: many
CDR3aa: CASSLRSGGLLSYNEQFF
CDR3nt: TGTGCCAGCAGCTTACGCTCGGGGGGCCTCCTCTCCTACAATGAGCAGTTCTTC

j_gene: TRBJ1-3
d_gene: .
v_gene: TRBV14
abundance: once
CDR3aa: CASSQRVGWDTIYF
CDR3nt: TGTGCCAGCAGCCAACGGGTCGGATGGGACACCATATATTTT

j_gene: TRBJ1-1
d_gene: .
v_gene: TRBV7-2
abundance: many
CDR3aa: CASSLWGSLNTEAFF
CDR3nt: TGTGCCAGCAGCTTATGGGGAAGTCTGAACACTGAAGCTTTCTTT

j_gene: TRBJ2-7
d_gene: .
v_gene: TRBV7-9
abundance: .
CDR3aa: CASSERDIRYEQYF
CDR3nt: TGTGCCAGCAGCGAAAGGGACATACGTTACGAGCAGTACTTC